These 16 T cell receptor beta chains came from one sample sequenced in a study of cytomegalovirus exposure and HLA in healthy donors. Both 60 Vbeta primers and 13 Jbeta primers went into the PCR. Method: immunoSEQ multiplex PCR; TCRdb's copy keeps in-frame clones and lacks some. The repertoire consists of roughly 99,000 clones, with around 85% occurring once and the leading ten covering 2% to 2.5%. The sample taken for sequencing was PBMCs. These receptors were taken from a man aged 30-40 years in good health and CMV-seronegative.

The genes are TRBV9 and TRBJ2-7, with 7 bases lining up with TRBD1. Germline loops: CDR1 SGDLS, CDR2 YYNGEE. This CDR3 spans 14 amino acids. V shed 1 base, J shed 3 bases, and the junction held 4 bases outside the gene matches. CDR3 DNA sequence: TGTGCCAGCAGCGTATCAGGGGGAGACTACGAGCAGTACTTC. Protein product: CASSVSGGDYEQYF.

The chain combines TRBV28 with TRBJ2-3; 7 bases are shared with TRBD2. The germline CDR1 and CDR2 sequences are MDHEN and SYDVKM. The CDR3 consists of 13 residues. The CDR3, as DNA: TGTGTGTCACTAGCGCGACGCACAGATACGCAGTATTTT. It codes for CVSLARRTDTQYF.

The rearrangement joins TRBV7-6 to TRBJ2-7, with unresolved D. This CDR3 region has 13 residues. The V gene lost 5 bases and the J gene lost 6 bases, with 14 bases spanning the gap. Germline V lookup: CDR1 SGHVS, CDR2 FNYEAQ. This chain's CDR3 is CASSIPVGGEQYF. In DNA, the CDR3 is TGTGCCAGCAGCATCCCGGTTGGCGGCGAGCAGTACTTC.

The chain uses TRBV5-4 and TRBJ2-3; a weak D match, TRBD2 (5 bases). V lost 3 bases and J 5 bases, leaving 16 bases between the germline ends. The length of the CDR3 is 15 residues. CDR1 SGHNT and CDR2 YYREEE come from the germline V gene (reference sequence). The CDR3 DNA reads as TGTGCCAGCAGCTCCCGGACTGAGACTGTAGATACGCAGTATTTT. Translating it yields CASSSRTETVDTQYF.

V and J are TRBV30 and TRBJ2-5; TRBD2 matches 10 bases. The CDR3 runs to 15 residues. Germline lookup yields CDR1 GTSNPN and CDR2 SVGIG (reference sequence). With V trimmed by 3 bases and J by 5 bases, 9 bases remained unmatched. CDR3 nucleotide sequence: TGTGCCTGGAGCCTTAGCGGGGGGTCCTTGGAGACCCAGTACTTC. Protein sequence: CAWSLSGGSLETQYF.

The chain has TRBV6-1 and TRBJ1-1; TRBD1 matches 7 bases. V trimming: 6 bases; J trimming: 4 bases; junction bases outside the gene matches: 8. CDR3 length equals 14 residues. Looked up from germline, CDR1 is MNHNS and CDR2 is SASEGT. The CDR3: CASRTGRRTTEAFF. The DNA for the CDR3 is TGTGCCAGCAGGACAGGGAGGAGGACCACTGAAGCTTTCTTT.

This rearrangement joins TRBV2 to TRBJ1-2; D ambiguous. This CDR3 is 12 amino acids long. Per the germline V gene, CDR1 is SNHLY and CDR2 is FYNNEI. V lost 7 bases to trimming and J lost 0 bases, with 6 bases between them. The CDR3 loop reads CASNGANYGYTF. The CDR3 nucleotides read TGTGCCAGCAATGGAGCTAACTATGGCTACACCTTC.

In DNA form, the CDR3 reads TGTGCCAGCAGCTTGAACAGTAACACTGAAGCTTTCTTT. This gives the protein CASSLNSNTEAFF. This sequence joins TRBV5-6 and TRBJ1-1; D is ambiguous. Trimming removed 1 base from V and 2 bases from J, with 6 bases in between. The length of the CDR3 is 13 residues. Germline V gene sequence: CDR1 SGHDT, CDR2 YYEEEE.

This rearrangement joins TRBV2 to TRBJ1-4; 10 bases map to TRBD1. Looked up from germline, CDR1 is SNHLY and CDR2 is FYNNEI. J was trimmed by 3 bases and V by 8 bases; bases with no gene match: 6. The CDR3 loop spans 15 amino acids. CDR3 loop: CASEGQGLANEKLFF. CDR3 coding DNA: TGTGCCAGCGAGGGACAGGGGTTGGCTAATGAAAAACTGTTTTTT.

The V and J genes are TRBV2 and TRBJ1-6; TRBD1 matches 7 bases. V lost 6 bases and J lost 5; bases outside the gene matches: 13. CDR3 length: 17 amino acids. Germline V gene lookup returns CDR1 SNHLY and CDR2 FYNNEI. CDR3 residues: CASRPNRGRTDNSPLHF. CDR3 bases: TGTGCCAGCAGACCCAACAGGGGACGAACCGATAATTCACCCCTCCACTTT.

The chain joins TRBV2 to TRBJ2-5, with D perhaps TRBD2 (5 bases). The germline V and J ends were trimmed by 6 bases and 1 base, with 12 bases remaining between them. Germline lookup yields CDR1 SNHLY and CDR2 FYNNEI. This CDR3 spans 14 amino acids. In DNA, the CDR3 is TGTGCCAGCAGCAGAGGGTCTAGCCAAGAGACCCAGTACTTC. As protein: CASSRGSSQETQYF.

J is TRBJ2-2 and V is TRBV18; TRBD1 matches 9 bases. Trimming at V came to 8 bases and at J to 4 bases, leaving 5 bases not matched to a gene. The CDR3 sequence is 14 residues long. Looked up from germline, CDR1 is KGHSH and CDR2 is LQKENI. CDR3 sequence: CASRTGGITGELFF. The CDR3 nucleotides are TGTGCCAGCCGCACAGGGGGCATCACCGGGGAGCTGTTTTTT.

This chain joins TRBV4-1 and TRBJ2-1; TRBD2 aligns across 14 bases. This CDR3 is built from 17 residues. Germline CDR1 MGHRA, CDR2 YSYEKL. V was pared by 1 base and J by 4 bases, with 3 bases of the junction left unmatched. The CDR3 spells CASSQGGLAGVYNEQFF. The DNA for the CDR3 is TGCGCCAGCAGCCAAGGGGGACTAGCGGGAGTATACAATGAGCAGTTCTTC.

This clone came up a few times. CDR3: CASSDSTNNEQFF. CDR3 nucleotide sequence: TGTGCCAGCAGTGACTCGACTAACAATGAGCAGTTCTTC. The chain uses TRBV6-4 and TRBJ2-1; a weak D match, TRBD2 (5 bases). Germline CDR1 MRHNA, CDR2 SNTAGT. The CDR3 runs 13 residues. V was pared by 0 bases and J by 5 bases, with 5 bases between.

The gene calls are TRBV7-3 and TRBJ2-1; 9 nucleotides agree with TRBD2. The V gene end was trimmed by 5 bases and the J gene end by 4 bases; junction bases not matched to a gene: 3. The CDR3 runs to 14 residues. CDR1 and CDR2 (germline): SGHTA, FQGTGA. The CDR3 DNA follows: TGTGCCAGCAGCCCAGCGGGAGGTTACAATGAGCAGTTCTTC. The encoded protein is CASSPAGGYNEQFF.

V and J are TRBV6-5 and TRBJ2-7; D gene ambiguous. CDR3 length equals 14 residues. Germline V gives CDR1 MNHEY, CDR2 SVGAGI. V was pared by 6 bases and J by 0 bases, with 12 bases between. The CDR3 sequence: CASSSRSGSYEQYF. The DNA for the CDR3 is TGTGCCAGCAGCTCGCGTTCGGGCTCCTACGAGCAGTACTTC.